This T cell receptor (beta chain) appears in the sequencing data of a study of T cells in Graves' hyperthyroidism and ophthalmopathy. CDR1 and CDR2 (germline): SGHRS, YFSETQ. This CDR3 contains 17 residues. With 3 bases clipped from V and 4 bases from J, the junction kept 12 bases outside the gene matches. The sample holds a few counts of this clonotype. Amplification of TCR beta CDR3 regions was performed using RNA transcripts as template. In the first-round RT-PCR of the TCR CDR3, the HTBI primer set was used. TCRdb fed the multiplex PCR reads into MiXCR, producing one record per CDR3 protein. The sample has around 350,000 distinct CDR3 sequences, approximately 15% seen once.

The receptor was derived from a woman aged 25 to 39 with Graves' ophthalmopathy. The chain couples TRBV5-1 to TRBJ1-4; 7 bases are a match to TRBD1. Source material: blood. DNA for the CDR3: TGCGCCAGCAGCTCGGCCCTAGGGGGCGCCTTTAATGAAAAACTGTTTTTT. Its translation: CASSSALGGAFNEKLFF.